This T cell receptor (beta chain) was obtained from a study of T cells expressing NK-cell markers. Study information: The authors derived TCR beta repertoires from sorted CD3+CD56+NKG2C+, CD3+CD56+NKG2C- and CD3+CD56-NKG2C+ T cells.

TCRdb reprocessed the 5' RACE reads and stores each CDR3 protein as one record, lacking DNA. This sample contains 300,000 to 500,000 distinct CDR3 sequences. Germline lookup yields CDR1 MGHDK and CDR2 SYGVNS. The CDR3 is 16 amino acids. Study observations and caveats: Expanded NKG2C+ T cell clones had unclear HCMV specificity. Among a handful of donors, these clonotypes also ranked first in the CD3+CD56-NKG2C+ fraction.

As regards this clonotype: Its cognate antigen is unknown.

The TCR was taken from a woman aged 50 to 65 in good health. Material: blood T cells: a sorted CD56 or NKG2C T cell subset, CD4+ or CD8+ T cells, or bulk PBMC T cells (not recorded which). The V call is TRBV25-1, the J call TRBJ2-3; there is no DNA to check the TCRdb D call of TRBD1. The CDR3 region is CASSESLRGRSDTQYF. Supplemented by reference TRBV25-1 and TRBJ2-3, the full variable domain reads EADIYQTPRYLVIGTGKKITLECSQTMGHDKMYWYQQDPGMELHLIHYSYGVNSTEKGDLSSESTVSRIRTEHFPLTLESARPSHTSQYLCASSESLRGRSDTQYFGPGTRLTVL.